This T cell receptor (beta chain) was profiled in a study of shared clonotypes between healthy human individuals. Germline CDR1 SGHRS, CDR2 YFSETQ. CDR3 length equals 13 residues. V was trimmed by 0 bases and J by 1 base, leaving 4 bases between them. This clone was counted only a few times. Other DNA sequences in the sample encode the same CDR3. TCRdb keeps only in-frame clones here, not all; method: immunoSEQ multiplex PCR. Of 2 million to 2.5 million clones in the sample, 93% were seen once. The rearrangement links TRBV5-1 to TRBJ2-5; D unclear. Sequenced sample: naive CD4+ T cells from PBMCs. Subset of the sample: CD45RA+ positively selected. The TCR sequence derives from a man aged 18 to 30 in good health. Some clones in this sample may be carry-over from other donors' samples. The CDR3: CASSLDSQETQYF. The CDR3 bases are TGCGCCAGCAGCTTGGACAGCCAAGAGACCCAGTACTTC.